The entry that follows covers one TCR beta chain sequence. Its antigen remains unidentified. Germline V gene lookup returns CDR1 MNHNS and CDR2 SASEGT. CDR3 length equals 16 residues. V lost 7 bases, J lost 4 bases, and 17 bases lay in between. The data were obtained in a study of long-term antiretroviral therapy in people with HIV. Study-wide background: The 2015 immediate-ART recommendation came about a decade after the earliest samples. Study-wide findings and caveats: The data indicate that diversity increased after ART but remained below transplant donor controls. Blood dating 2004 to 2017 may reflect older ART regimens. HIV repertoire CDR3 lengths ranged less widely than those of controls.

Survey-level immunoSEQ v3.0 assays were run. The assay was immunoSEQ multiplex PCR, and TCRdb's table has in-frame clones only and misses some. The sample lists about 39,000 clones; roughly nine tenths were seen once. The clonotype comes from a woman between 45 and 65 years old with HIV. The chain has TRBV6-1 and TRBJ2-6; TRBD2 might be the D (6 bases). The source was unsorted PBMCs, collected 1.2 years after starting antiretroviral therapy. This CDR3 is CASTEAGSWGANVLTF. The CDR3 DNA reads as TGTGCCAGCACTGAGGCGGGGTCTTGGGGGGCCAACGTCCTGACTTTC.